These 16 T cell receptor beta chains came from one sample sequenced in a study of blood T cell repertoires in COVID-19. TCRdb keeps only in-frame clones here, not all; method: immunoSEQ multiplex PCR. The repertoire has about 150,000 clones, 70% to 90% of them found once; the top ten carry under 2.5%. The sample consisted of peripheral blood. These receptors were collected from a woman aged 70 to 79 with acute or convalescent COVID-19.

This sequence joins TRBV19 and TRBJ1-5; TRBD1 matches 8 bases. Per germline, CDR1 LNHDA and CDR2 SQIVND (reference sequence). CDR3 length equals 15 residues. V was pared by 7 bases and J by 9 bases, with 14 bases of the junction left unmatched. The CDR3 is CASKEDRVGMWPQHF. CDR3 DNA: TGTGCCAGTAAGGAGGACAGGGTTGGAATGTGGCCCCAGCATTTT.

V is TRBV21-1 and J is TRBJ1-6; the tabulated D call, TRBD1, remains unverified against the DNA. TRBV21-1 is reported as a pseudogene. This CDR3 has 15 amino acids. In DNA, the CDR3 is TGTGCCAGCAGCAAAGTTCAGGGCTCGAATTCACCCCTCCACTTT. Protein: CASSKVQGSNSPLHF.

The chain employs TRBV7-6 and TRBJ1-4; TRBD1 agrees at 12 bases. V dropped 6 bases and J dropped 6; count of bases not matched to a gene: 20. The CDR3 runs 20 residues. The V gene's germline CDR1 is SGHVS and CDR2 FNYEAQ. The CDR3 loop reads CASRPRLAGTGGAQDEKLFF. For the CDR3, the DNA is TGTGCCAGCAGGCCCCGCCTCGCCGGGACAGGGGGCGCTCAGGATGAAAAACTGTTTTTT.

The rearrangement uses TRBV10-3 and TRBJ1-3, with 7 positions matching TRBD1. The V and J ends lost 2 bases and 0 bases, in that order; junction bases with no gene match: 10. Germline CDR1 reads ENHRY; CDR2 reads SYGVKD. The CDR3 extends over 18 amino acids. The CDR3 spells CAISERAGTELSGNTIYF. CDR3 coding DNA: TGTGCCATCAGTGAGAGGGCCGGGACAGAGCTCTCTGGAAACACCATATATTTT.

This clone was counted once. This chain links TRBV2 with TRBJ2-7, with D tentatively TRBD1 (6 bases). The CDR3 is 13 amino acids. Per the germline V gene, CDR1 is SNHLY and CDR2 is FYNNEI. V was cut by 7 bases and J by 6 bases, with 16 bases left in between. The CDR3 coding sequence is TGTGCCAGCACACTTGGGACAACAGGCGAGCAGTACTTC. Translation: CASTLGTTGEQYF.

This chain joins TRBV4-3 and TRBJ2-3, with a possible D match to TRBD2 (6 bases). Germline values: CDR1 LGHNA, CDR2 YSLEER. V was clipped by 4 bases and J by 3 bases, with 14 bases between them. CDR3 length: 15 amino acids. The CDR3 loop is CASSPRARGTDTQYF. The CDR3 DNA reads as TGCGCCAGCAGCCCCAGGGCCCGGGGGACAGATACGCAGTATTTT.

J is TRBJ2-2 and V is TRBV5-1, with D perhaps matching TRBD2 (6 bases). Germline lookup yields CDR1 SGHRS and CDR2 YFSETQ. V dropped 5 bases and J dropped 2 bases, with 13 bases sitting between them. This CDR3 has 15 residues. The CDR3 coding sequence is TGCGCCAGCAGGGCGGGACTGCCAAACACCGGGGAGCTGTTTTTT. This encodes CASRAGLPNTGELFF.

The CDR3 bases are TGTGCCAGCTCAATAACTAGCGGGGGGCTGAAAGAGCAGTTCTTC. It codes for CASSITSGGLKEQFF. The chain joins TRBV18 to TRBJ2-1, with 12 bases lining up with TRBD2. CDR1 and CDR2 from the germline V gene are KGHSH and LQKENI. The CDR3 totals 15 residues. V shed 5 bases and J 10 bases; nucleotides not matched to a gene: 9.

The V call is TRBV5-3, the J call TRBJ1-3; D uncertain. TRBV5-3 is given ORF status, its function remaining uncertain. This CDR3 is built from 16 residues. V lost 2 bases, J lost 0 bases, and 12 bases lay in between. CDR3 DNA: TGTGCCAGAAGCTTTGTCGAGCCGAGCTCTGGAAACACCATATATTTT. Protein: CARSFVEPSSGNTIYF.

The chain combines TRBV5-8 with TRBJ1-4; D unclear. Trimming stripped 3 bases from V and 4 bases from J, with 13 bases between. Per the germline V gene, CDR1 is SGHTS and CDR2 is YDEGEE. CDR3 length: 15 amino acids. This chain's CDR3 is CASSSQGLNNEKLFF. DNA for the CDR3: TGTGCCAGCAGCTCACAAGGACTTAATAATGAAAAACTGTTTTTT.

The chain combines TRBV24-1 with TRBJ1-5, with a weak D call TRBD1 (6 bases). The CDR3 runs to 17 residues. Trimming removed 6 bases at V and 5 bases at J, with 22 bases between. Per germline, CDR1 KGHDR and CDR2 SFDVKD. The CDR3 protein is CATSRGGPINRDQPQHF. CDR3 DNA sequence: TGTGCCACCAGTAGGGGGGGGCCAATAAATCGTGATCAGCCCCAGCATTTT.

This sequence joins TRBV19 and TRBJ2-2; maybe TRBD1 (7 bases). The CDR3 has 16 amino acids. CDR1 is LNHDA, CDR2 SQIVND, per germline (reference sequence). The germline V and J ends were trimmed by 3 bases and 7 bases, with 18 bases remaining between them. The CDR3: CASSILQGRQSGELFF. The CDR3 bases are TGTGCCAGTAGTATTCTACAGGGGAGGCAGAGCGGGGAGCTGTTTTTT.

The rearrangement uses TRBV28 and TRBJ1-2, with no clear D. CDR1 and CDR2 from the germline V gene are MDHEN and SYDVKM. The ends were cut back, 2 bases at V and 4 bases at J, with 11 bases in the middle. The length of the CDR3 is 14 residues. The CDR3 protein is CASSLQDVGYGYTF. The CDR3 nucleotides read TGTGCCAGCAGTTTACAGGATGTTGGCTATGGCTACACCTTC.

This clone was detected only once. The chain employs TRBV11-1 and TRBJ2-1; 8 nucleotides agree with TRBD2. Germline lookup yields CDR1 SGHAT and CDR2 FQDESV (reference sequence). The CDR3 is made up of 14 amino acids. V gave up 6 bases and J gave up 8 bases; unmatched junction bases: 9. The CDR3 coding sequence is TGTGCCAGCAGTAGAGCGGGGGTGGTTTATGAGCAGTTCTTC. Its protein product is CASSRAGVVYEQFF.

The V and J genes are TRBV9 and TRBJ2-1, with TRBD1 matching 8 bases. The CDR3 length is 15 residues. The V segment lost 4 bases and the J segment 5 bases; nucleotides outside the gene matches: 8. The germline CDR1 and CDR2 sequences are SGDLS and YYNGEE. The CDR3 coding sequence is TGTGCCAGCAGCACATGGACAGGGATCGACAATGAGCAGTTCTTC. Translating gives CASSTWTGIDNEQFF.

The chain links TRBV27 to TRBJ2-7, with D unclear. The V gene's germline CDR1 is MNHEY and CDR2 SMNVEV (reference sequence). The V and J ends lost 6 bases and 3 bases respectively, with 18 bases between them. The CDR3 has 15 residues. The CDR3 region is CASRSRFEPLYEQYF. The CDR3 nucleotides read TGTGCCAGCAGGTCTAGATTTGAGCCCCTCTACGAGCAGTACTTC.